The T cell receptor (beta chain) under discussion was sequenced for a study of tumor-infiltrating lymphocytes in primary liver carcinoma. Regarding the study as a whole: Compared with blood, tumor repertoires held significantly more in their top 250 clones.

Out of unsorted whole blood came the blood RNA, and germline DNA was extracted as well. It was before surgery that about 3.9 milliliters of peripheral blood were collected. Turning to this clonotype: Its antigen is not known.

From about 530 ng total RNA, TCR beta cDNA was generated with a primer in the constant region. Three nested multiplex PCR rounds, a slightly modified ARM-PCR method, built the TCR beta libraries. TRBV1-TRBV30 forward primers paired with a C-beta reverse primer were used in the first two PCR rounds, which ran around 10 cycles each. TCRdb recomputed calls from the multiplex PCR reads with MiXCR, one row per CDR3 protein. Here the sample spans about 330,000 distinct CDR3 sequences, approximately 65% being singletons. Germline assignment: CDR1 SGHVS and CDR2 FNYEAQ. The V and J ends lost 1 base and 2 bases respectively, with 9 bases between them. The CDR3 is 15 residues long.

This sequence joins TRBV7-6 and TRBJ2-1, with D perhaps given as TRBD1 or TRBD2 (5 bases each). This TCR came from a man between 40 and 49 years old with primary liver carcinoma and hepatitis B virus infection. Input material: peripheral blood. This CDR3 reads CASSLGGSTYNEQFF. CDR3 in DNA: TGTGCCAGCAGCTTAGGGGGGAGCACCTACAATGAGCAGTTCTTC. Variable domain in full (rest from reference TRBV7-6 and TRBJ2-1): GAGVSQSPRYKVTKRGQDVALRCDPISGHVSLYWYRQALGQGPEFLTYFNYEAQQDKSGLPNDRFSAERPEGSISTLTIQRTEQRDSAMYRCASSLGGSTYNEQFFGPGTRLTVL.